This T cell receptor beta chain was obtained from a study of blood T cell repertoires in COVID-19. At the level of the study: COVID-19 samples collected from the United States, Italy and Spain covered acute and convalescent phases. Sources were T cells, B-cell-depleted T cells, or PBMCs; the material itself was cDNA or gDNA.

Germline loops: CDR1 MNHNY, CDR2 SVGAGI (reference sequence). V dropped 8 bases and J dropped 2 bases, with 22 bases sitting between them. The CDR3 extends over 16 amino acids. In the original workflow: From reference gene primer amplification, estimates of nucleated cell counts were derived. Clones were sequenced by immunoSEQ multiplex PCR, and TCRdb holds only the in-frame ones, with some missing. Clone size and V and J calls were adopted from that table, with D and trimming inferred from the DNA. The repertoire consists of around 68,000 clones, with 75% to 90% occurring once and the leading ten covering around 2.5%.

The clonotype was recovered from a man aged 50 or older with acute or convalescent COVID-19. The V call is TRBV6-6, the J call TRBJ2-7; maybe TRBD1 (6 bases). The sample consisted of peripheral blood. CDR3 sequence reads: CASFPTFGRGTYEQYF. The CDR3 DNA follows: TGTGCCAGCTTCCCCACCTTCGGCAGGGGCACCTACGAGCAGTACTTC.